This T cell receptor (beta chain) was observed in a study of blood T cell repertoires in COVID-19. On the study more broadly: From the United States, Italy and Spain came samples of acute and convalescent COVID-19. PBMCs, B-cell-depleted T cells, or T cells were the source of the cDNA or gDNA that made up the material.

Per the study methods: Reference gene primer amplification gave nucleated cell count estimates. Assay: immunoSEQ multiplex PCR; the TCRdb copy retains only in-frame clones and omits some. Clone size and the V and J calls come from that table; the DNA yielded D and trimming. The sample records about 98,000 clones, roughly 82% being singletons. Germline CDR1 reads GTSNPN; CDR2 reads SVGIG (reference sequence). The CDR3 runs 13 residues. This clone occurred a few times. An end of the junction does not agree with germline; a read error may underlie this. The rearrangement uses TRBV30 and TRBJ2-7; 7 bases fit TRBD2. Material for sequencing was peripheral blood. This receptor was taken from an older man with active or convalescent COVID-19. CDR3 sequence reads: CAWSRGRDGAQNF. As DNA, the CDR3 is TGTGCCTGGTCTCGAGGGAGGGACGGAGCTCAAAATTTC.